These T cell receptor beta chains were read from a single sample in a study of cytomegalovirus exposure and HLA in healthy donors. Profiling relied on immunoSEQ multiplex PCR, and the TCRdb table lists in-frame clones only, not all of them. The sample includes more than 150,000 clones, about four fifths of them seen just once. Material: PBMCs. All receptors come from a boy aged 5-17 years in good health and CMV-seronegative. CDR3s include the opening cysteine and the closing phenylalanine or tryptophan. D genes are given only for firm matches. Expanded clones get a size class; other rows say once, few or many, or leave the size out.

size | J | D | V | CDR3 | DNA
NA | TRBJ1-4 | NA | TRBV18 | CASSPREGSNEKLFF | TGTGCCAGCTCACCTCGTGAAGGGAGTAATGAAAAACTGTTTTTT
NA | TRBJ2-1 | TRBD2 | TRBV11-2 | CASSLHRLAGGPYEQFF | TGTGCCAGCAGCCTTCATCGACTAGCGGGAGGGCCGTATGAGCAGTTCTTC
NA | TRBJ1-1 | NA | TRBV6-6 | CASRPGDSSRRAFF | TGTGCCAGCAGACCCGGCGACAGCTCCCGACGAGCTTTCTTT
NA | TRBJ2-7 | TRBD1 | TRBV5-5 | CASSLFLGQAYEQYF | TGTGCCAGCAGCTTGTTTCTGGGACAGGCCTACGAGCAGTACTTC
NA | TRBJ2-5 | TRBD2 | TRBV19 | CASSIGYRASGEETQYF | TGTGCCAGTAGTATAGGTTACCGGGCTAGCGGGGAAGAGACCCAGTACTTC
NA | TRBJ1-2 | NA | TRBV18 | CASSPTASNYGYTF | TGTGCCAGCTCACCGACAGCCTCTAACTATGGCTACACCTTC
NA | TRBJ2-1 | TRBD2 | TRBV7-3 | CASSPGLAGGNEQFF | TGTGCCAGCAGCCCGGGACTAGCGGGGGGGAATGAGCAGTTCTTC
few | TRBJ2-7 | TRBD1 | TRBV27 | CASRVDRGLSEQYF | TGTGCCAGCAGAGTGGACAGGGGGCTCTCGGAGCAGTACTTC
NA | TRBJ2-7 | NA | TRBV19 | CASSRTGSYEQYF | TGTGCCAGTAGCCGAACAGGGTCCTACGAGCAGTACTTC
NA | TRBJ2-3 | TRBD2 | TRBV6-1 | CASSEEGGVSTDTQYF | TGTGCCAGCAGTGAAGAGGGAGGGGTTTCCACAGATACGCAGTATTTT
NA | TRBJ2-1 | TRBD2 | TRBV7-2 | CASSETSGGGNEQFF | TGTGCCAGCAGCGAAACTAGCGGGGGCGGGAATGAGCAGTTCTTC
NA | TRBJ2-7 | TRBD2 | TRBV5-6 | CASSLGLAGVQSSYEQYF | TGTGCCAGCAGCTTGGGCCTAGCGGGAGTCCAAAGCTCCTACGAGCAGTACTTC
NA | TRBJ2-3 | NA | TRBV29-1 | CSVPLRADTQYF | TGCAGCGTTCCGTTGAGGGCAGATACGCAGTACTTT
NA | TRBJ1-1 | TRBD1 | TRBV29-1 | CSVEDLDRTNTEAFF | TGCAGCGTTGAAGATCTGGACAGGACGAACACTGAAGCTTTCTTT
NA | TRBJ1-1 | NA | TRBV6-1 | CASSVGVSTEAFF | TGTGCCAGCTCCGTCGGGGTGAGCACTGAAGCTTTCTTT
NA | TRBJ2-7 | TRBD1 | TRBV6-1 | CASLGQGGYEQYF | TGTGCCAGCTTAGGACAGGGGGGGTACGAGCAGTACTTC
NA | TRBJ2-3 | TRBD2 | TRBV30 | CAWSRRLAGIGTDTQYF | TGTGCCTGGAGTCGCCGACTAGCGGGGATCGGCACAGATACGCAGTATTTT
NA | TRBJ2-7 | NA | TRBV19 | CASSISGTYEQYF | TGTGCCAGTAGTATATCGGGAACCTACGAGCAGTACTTC
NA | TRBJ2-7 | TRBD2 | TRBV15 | CATSRGPRTSGRGEQYF | TGTGCCACCAGCAGAGGGCCTCGGACTAGCGGGAGAGGCGAGCAGTACTTC
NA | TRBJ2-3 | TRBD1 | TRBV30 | CAWRRQGNTQYF | TGTGCCTGGAGGAGACAGGGGAATACGCAGTATTTT
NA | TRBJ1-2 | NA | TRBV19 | CASSRTVYGYTF | TGTGCCAGTAGTAGGACAGTCTATGGCTACACCTTC
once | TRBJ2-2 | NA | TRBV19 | CASSIEAPGRAGGELFF | TGTGCCAGTAGTATAGAGGCCCCGGGCAGGGCAGGCGGGGAGCTGTTTTTT
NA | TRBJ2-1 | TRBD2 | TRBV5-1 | CASSLGSGGFGNEQFF | TGCGCCAGCAGCTTGGGGAGCGGGGGGTTTGGGAATGAGCAGTTCTTC
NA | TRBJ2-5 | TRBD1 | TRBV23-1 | CASSQSQGKRFGETQYF | TGCGCCAGCAGTCAGTCACAGGGGAAAAGGTTTGGAGAGACCCAGTACTTC
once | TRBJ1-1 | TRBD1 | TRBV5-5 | CASSPRQGVNTEAFF | TGTGCCAGCAGCCCCCGACAGGGGGTGAACACTGAAGCTTTCTTT
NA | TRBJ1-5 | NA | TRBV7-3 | CASSPAPKSGKGWKQPQHF | TGTGCCAGCAGCCCTGCTCCAAAATCGGGAAAGGGATGGAAACAGCCCCAGCATTTT
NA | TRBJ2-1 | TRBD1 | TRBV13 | CASSSGTGRNEQFF | TGTGCCAGCAGCTCGGGGACAGGGAGGAATGAGCAGTTCTTC
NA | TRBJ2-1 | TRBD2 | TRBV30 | CAWREASGSYNEQFF | TGTGCCTGGAGGGAAGCTAGCGGCTCATACAATGAGCAGTTCTTC
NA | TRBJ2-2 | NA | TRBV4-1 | CASRGGVSTGELFF | TGCGCCAGCAGAGGGGGGGTGAGCACCGGGGAGCTGTTTTTT
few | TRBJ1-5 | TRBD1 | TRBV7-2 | CASSTDRGPSNQPQHF | TGTGCCAGCAGCACGGACAGGGGGCCTAGCAATCAGCCCCAGCATTTT
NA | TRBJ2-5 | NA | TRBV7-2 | CASSLNGGETQYF | TGTGCCAGCAGCTTAAATGGGGGGGAGACCCAGTACTTC
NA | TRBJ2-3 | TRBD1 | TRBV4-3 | CASRSRGLTDTQYF | TGCGCCAGCAGGTCCAGGGGGCTGACAGATACGCAGTATTTT
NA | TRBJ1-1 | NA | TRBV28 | CASRDGQRNTEAFF | TGTGCCAGCAGGGACGGACAGAGGAACACTGAAGCTTTCTTT
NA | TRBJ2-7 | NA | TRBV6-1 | CASSERQGGIYEQYF | TGTGCCAGCAGTGAAAGGCAGGGGGGCATCTACGAGCAGTACTTC
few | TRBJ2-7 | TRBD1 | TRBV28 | CASSPGTGSYEQYF | TGTGCCAGCAGTCCCGGGACAGGGTCCTACGAGCAGTACTTC
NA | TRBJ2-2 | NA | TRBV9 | CASSTRGGVVTGELFF | TGTGCCAGCAGCACGAGGGGGGGGGTGGTCACCGGGGAGCTGTTTTTT
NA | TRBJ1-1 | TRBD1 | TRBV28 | CASSEGGADTEAFF | TGTGCCAGCAGTGAAGGGGGCGCGGACACTGAAGCTTTCTTT
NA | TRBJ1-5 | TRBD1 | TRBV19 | CASSILGSGGYQPQHF | TGTGCCAGTAGTATTTTGGGGTCAGGGGGTTATCAGCCCCAGCATTTT
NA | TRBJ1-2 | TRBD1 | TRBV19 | CASSEDRDGYTF | TGTGCCAGTAGCGAAGACAGGGATGGCTACACCTTC
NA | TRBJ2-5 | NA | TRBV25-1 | CASSVDLGGSIQETQYF | TGTGCCAGCAGTGTAGACCTCGGCGGATCGATACAAGAGACCCAGTACTTC
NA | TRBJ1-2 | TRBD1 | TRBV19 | CASNRGDYGYTF | TGTGCCAGCAACAGGGGAGACTATGGCTACACCTTC